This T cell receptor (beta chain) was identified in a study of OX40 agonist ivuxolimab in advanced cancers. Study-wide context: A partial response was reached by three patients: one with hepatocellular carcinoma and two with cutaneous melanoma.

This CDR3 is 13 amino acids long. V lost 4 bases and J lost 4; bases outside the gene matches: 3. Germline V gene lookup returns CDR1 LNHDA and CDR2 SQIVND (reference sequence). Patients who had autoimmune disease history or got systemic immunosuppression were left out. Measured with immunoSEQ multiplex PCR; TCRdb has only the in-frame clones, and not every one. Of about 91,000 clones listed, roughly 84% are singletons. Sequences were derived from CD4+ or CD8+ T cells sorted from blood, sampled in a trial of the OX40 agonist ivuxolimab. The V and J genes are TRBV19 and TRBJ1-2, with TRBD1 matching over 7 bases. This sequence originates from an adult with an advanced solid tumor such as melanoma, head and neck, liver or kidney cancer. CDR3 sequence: CASSTTGFYGYTF. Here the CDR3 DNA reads TGTGCCAGTAGTACGACAGGGTTCTATGGCTACACCTTC.